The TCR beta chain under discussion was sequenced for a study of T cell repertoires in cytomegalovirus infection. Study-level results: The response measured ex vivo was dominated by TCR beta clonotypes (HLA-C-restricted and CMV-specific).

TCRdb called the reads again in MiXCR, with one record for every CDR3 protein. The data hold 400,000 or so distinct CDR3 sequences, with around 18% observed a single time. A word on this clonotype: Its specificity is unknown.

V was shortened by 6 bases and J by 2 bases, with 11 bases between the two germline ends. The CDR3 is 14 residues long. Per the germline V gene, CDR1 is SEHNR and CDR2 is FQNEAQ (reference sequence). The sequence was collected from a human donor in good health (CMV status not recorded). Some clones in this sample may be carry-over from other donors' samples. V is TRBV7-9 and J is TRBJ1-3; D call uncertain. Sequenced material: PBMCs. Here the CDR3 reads CASRPPIAGNTIYF. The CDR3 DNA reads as TGTGCCAGCAGACCCCCCATTGCTGGAAACACCATATATTTT.